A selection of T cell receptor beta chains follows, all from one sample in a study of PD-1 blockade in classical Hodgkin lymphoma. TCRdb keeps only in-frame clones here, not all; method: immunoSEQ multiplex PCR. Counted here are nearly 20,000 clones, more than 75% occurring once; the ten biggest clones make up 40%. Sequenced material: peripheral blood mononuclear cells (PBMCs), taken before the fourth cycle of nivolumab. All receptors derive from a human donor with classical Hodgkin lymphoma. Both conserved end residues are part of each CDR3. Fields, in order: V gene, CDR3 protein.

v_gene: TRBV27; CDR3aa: CASRPGRSYEQYF
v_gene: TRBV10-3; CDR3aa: CAISEGAYNEQFF
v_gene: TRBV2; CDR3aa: CASRDTGELFF
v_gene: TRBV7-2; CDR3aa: CASSQQGAGANVLTF
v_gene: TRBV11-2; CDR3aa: CASSVQGRSGANVLTF
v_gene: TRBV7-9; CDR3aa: CASGGQFNEQYF
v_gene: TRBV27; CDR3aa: CASKGVLEAFF
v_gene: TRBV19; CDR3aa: CASSSSGLRETQYF
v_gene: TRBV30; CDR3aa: CAWKVQGPETNYGYTF
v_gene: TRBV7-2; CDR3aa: CASSGMWGTNYGYTF
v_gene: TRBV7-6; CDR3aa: CASSPRSGYGYTF
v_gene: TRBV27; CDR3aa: CASSLSQGVGYTF
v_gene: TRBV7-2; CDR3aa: CASSSGPRQETQYF
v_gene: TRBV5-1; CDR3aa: CASSLVGGGPYEQYF
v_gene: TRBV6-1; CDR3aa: CASTLRGGNYGYTF
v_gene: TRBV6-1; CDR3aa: CASSLGTPEAFF
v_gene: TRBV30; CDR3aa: CAWSTGTSGYEQYF